The entry below gives a single T cell receptor beta chain sequence along with its context. The data derive from a study of blood T cell repertoires in COVID-19. Study summary: The United States, Italy and Spain supplied acute and convalescent COVID-19 samples. T cells, B-cell-depleted T cells, or PBMCs supplied cDNA or gDNA.

This CDR3 is built from 15 residues. The V gene lost 5 bases and the J gene lost 8 bases, with 17 bases spanning the gap. Looked up from germline, CDR1 is SGHDT and CDR2 is YYEEEE. Assay used: immunoSEQ multiplex PCR; TCRdb lists only in-frame clones, some missing. The sample records about 180,000 clones, about 80% being singletons. Input material: peripheral blood. The V and J genes are TRBV5-6 and TRBJ1-6; D gene ambiguous. This receptor was identified in a human donor in a cohort sampled during active COVID-19. CDR3 bases: TGTGCCAGCAGTGCTCTACCGGGAAAGGATTCACCCCTCCACTTT. It encodes CASSALPGKDSPLHF.